One sample yielded the 2 T cell receptor beta chains listed below, sequenced in a study of blood T cell repertoires in COVID-19 (dated by TCRdb to between 2020 and 2021). The library was made by the immunoSEQ multiplex PCR assay. Drawn from immuneACCESS, this table holds only the in-frame rearrangements with V and J called that TCRdb kept. Clones are partly lost; checked studies trace under half to an unresolved V gene and leave the rest unexplained. Here the sample has some 150,000 clones; approximately 82% occur a single time. The ten largest clones capture about 3.5% of the sample. Sequencing used PBMCs or T cells enriched from blood (not recorded which). Every receptor here comes from a woman aged 45-65 years in a cohort exposed to, infected with or recovered from COVID-19 (not recorded which).

As for this clone: The junction departs from germline at one end; a sequencing error may be responsible. This chain links TRBV18 with TRBJ2-1; D is ambiguous. The CDR3 sequence is 11 residues long. CDR1 is KGHSH, CDR2 LQKENI, per germline. The CDR3 DNA follows: TGTGCCAGCTCACCAGACAAAGAGCAGTTCTTC. Translating it yields CASSPDKEQFF. Full variable domain (rest looked up from reference TRBV18 and TRBJ2-1): NAGVMQNPRHLVRRRGQEARLRCSPMKGHSHVYWYRQLPEEGLKFMVYLQKENIIDESGMPKERFSAEFPKEGPSILRIQQVVRGDSAAYFCASSPDKEQFFGPGTRLTVL.

The chain uses TRBV5-1 and TRBJ1-6, with TRBD1 as a possible D gene (5 bases). CDR3 length equals 18 residues. The V gene's germline CDR1 is SGHRS and CDR2 YFSETQ. Trimming stripped 2 bases from V and 5 bases from J, with 20 bases between. The CDR3 region is CASSLEPQGGYDNSPLHF. The CDR3 nucleotides are TGCGCCAGCAGCTTAGAGCCTCAGGGCGGTTACGATAATTCACCCCTCCACTTT.